Presented here are 21 T cell receptor beta chains from one specimen sequenced in a study of shared clonotypes between healthy human individuals. Profiled with immunoSEQ multiplex PCR; TCRdb holds only in-frame clones, not every one. The sample yields roughly 2 million clones, roughly 95% seen once. Only CD45RO-negative cells positively selected for CCR7 counted as naive CD8 cells, so terminally differentiated effector memory CD45RA+ cells were excluded. Sequencing used naive CD8+ T cells sorted from blood. All receptors derive from a man aged 18 to 29 in good health.

The chain combines TRBV11-1 with TRBJ2-7; TRBD2 might be the D (5 bases). This CDR3 region has 13 residues. V dropped 3 bases and J dropped 2 bases, with 8 bases sitting between them. CDR1 is SGHAT, CDR2 FQDESV, per germline (reference sequence). For the CDR3, the DNA is TGTGCCAGCAGCTTTGGGGAGCCCTACGAGCAGTACTTC. It specifies CASSFGEPYEQYF. Based on the CDR3 plus reference TRBV11-1 and TRBJ2-7, the full variable domain is EAEVAQSPRYKITEKSQAVAFWCDPISGHATLYWYRQILGQGPELLVQFQDESVVDDSQLPKDRFSAERLKGVDSTLKIQPAELGDSAMYLCASSFGEPYEQYFGPGTRLTVT.

The chain carries TRBV9 and TRBJ2-2; 9 bases agree with TRBD2. This CDR3 is built from 16 residues. Germline V lookup: CDR1 SGDLS, CDR2 YYNGEE. The trim removed 1 base at V and 2 bases at J, leaving 3 bases unmatched. The CDR3: CASSVPTSGNTGELFF. For the CDR3, the DNA is TGTGCCAGCAGCGTACCGACTAGCGGTAACACCGGGGAGCTGTTTTTT. The full variable domain, completed using reference TRBV9 and TRBJ2-2, is DSGVTQTPKHLITATGQRVTLRCSPRSGDLSVYWYQQSLDQGLQFLIQYYNGEERAKGNILERFSAQQFPDLHSELNLSSLELGDSALYFCASSVPTSGNTGELFFGEGSRLTVL.

The chain carries TRBV7-9 and TRBJ2-1; TRBD1 aligns across 9 bases. The CDR3 extends over 14 amino acids. V lost 3 bases to trimming and J lost 7 bases; unmatched junction nucleotides: 4. CDR1 is SEHNR, CDR2 FQNEAQ, per germline (reference sequence). CDR3 bases: TGTGCCAGCAGCTTCGGGACAGGGATGAATGAGCAGTTCTTC. As protein: CASSFGTGMNEQFF.

This chain uses TRBV11-3 with TRBJ2-2; D call uncertain. From germline, CDR1 is SGHNT and CDR2 YENEEA. V lost 2 bases and J 6 bases, leaving 10 bases between the germline ends. The CDR3 is made up of 14 amino acids. CDR3 bases: TGTGCCAGCAGCTTATTGAGCAGCGCCGGGGAGCTGTTTTTT. Translation gives CASSLLSSAGELFF.

The V call is TRBV27, the J call TRBJ2-1, with 7 nucleotides matching TRBD1. V shed 1 base and J 4 bases; nucleotides not matched to a gene: 7. This CDR3 has 16 amino acids. Per the germline V gene, CDR1 is MNHEY and CDR2 is SMNVEV (reference sequence). Written as DNA, the CDR3 is TGTGCCAGCAGTTTATTGGGACAGCCCATTTACAATGAGCAGTTCTTC. It is translated as CASSLLGQPIYNEQFF.

This rearrangement joins TRBV7-6 to TRBJ1-1, with 9 nucleotides matching TRBD1. V lost 2 bases, J lost 5 bases, and 12 bases stayed unmatched. From germline, CDR1 is SGHVS and CDR2 FNYEAQ. The CDR3 extends over 17 amino acids. CDR3 bases: TGTGCCAGCAGCTTAAGTCACGGACAGGGGACTTCAACTGAAGCTTTCTTT. Protein: CASSLSHGQGTSTEAFF. The full variable domain, rest sourced from reference TRBV7-6 and TRBJ1-1, is GAGVSQSPRYKVTKRGQDVALRCDPISGHVSLYWYRQALGQGPEFLTYFNYEAQQDKSGLPNDRFSAERPEGSISTLTIQRTEQRDSAMYRCASSLSHGQGTSTEAFFGQGTRLTVV.

The J gene is TRBJ1-1, the V gene TRBV28; D is perhaps TRBD1 (5 bases). The V gene lost 4 bases and the J gene lost 2 bases, with 17 bases spanning the gap. Germline values: CDR1 MDHEN, CDR2 SYDVKM. The CDR3 contains 16 residues. The CDR3, as DNA: TGTGCCAGCAGTTCTTTGGCGACAGATACAAACACTGAAGCTTTCTTT. Its translation: CASSSLATDTNTEAFF. Supplemented by reference TRBV28 and TRBJ1-1, the full variable domain reads DVKVTQSSRYLVKRTGEKVFLECVQDMDHENMFWYRQDPGLGLRLIYFSYDVKMKEKGDIPEGYSVSREKKERFSLILESASTNQTSMYLCASSSLATDTNTEAFFGQGTRLTVV.

The chain links TRBV7-3 to TRBJ2-5; 7 positions agree with TRBD2. After removal of 3 bases from V and 3 bases from J, the junction contained 4 bases not matched to a gene. Germline CDR1 is SGHTA and CDR2 is FQGTGA. This CDR3 has 14 amino acids. CDR3 in DNA: TGTGCCAGCAGCTTGACGGGAGGAAAAGAGACCCAGTACTTC. Its protein product is CASSLTGGKETQYF.

The J gene is TRBJ1-1, the V gene TRBV6-6, with D unclear. Trimming left V 0 bases short and J 6 bases short, with 8 bases between. CDR3 size: 13 residues. Germline V gives CDR1 MNHNY, CDR2 SVGAGI (reference sequence). The CDR3 DNA is TGTGCCAGCAGTTACTCGTCAGGCTCTGAAGCTTTCTTT. Protein: CASSYSSGSEAFF.

This clone was picked up one time. In nucleotides, the CDR3 is TGTGCCAGCTCCCTCACGGTGGGGGAGCCAGATACGCAGTATTTT. It encodes CASSLTVGEPDTQYF. V and J are TRBV18 and TRBJ2-3, with D possibly called TRBD1 or TRBD2 (5 bases each). The CDR3 contains 15 residues. Trimming removed 6 bases from V and 4 bases from J, with 17 bases in between. From germline, CDR1 is KGHSH and CDR2 LQKENI. The full variable domain, rest sourced from reference TRBV18 and TRBJ2-3, is NAGVMQNPRHLVRRRGQEARLRCSPMKGHSHVYWYRQLPEEGLKFMVYLQKENIIDESGMPKERFSAEFPKEGPSILRIQQVVRGDSAAYFCASSLTVGEPDTQYFGPGTRLTVL.

This chain joins TRBV10-2 and TRBJ2-1; the D is unclear. The CDR3 consists of 15 residues. Germline values: CDR1 WSHSY, CDR2 SAAADI. Trimming removed 8 bases at V and 5 bases at J, with 19 bases between. CDR3 nucleotides: TGCGCCAGCGCAGACGGAGATACTTCGGACAATGAGCAGTTCTTC. As protein: CASADGDTSDNEQFF.

V usage is TRBV5-4 and J usage is TRBJ2-3; 7 nucleotides agree with TRBD1. Germline assignment: CDR1 SGHNT and CDR2 YYREEE (reference sequence). CDR3 length equals 14 residues. The junction had 4 bases not matched to a gene; V was cut back by 2 bases and J by 4 bases. The CDR3 DNA reads TGTGCCAGCAGCTTCTACCAGGGGGCAGATACGCAGTATTTT. It yields the protein CASSFYQGADTQYF.

V is TRBV9 and J is TRBJ2-1; D might be TRBD1 (6 bases). This CDR3 has 15 residues. Germline V gene sequence: CDR1 SGDLS, CDR2 YYNGEE. V was clipped by 4 bases and J by 4 bases, with 15 bases between them. CDR3 sequence: CASSTVGTPYNEQFF. CDR3 DNA: TGTGCCAGCAGCACCGTCGGGACACCATACAATGAGCAGTTCTTC.

This chain uses TRBV18 with TRBJ2-7, with D possibly being TRBD1 (5 bases). The V gene's germline CDR1 is KGHSH and CDR2 LQKENI. Trimming cost V 3 bases and J 5 bases, with 11 bases left between them. The CDR3 sequence is 13 residues long. In nucleotides, the CDR3 is TGTGCCAGCTCACCGGTAGGGGATCACGAGCAGTACTTC. Protein: CASSPVGDHEQYF.

This sequence joins TRBV28 and TRBJ1-1; D possibly corresponds to TRBD1 (6 bases). CDR3 length: 14 amino acids. Germline V gene data show CDR1 as MDHEN and CDR2 as SYDVKM. Trimming left V 6 bases short and J 1 base short, with 12 bases between. Written as DNA, the CDR3 is TGTGCCAGCAGCTCAGGGGTTTCGAACACTGAAGCTTTCTTT. The encoded protein is CASSSGVSNTEAFF.

The rearrangement links TRBV9 to TRBJ1-1; D ambiguous. Trimming left V 4 bases short and J 1 base short, with 14 bases between. Germline V gives CDR1 SGDLS, CDR2 YYNGEE. The CDR3 is made up of 15 amino acids. CDR3 loop: CASSYREGGNTEAFF. In DNA form, the CDR3 reads TGTGCCAGCAGCTATAGGGAGGGAGGGAACACTGAAGCTTTCTTT.

The chain uses TRBV18 and TRBJ2-1; unclear D gene. Germline V gene data show CDR1 as KGHSH and CDR2 as LQKENI. Trimming took 5 bases from V and 0 from J, leaving 5 bases between them. The CDR3 has 13 amino acids. The DNA of the CDR3 is TGTGCCAGCTCATGGGGCTCCTACAATGAGCAGTTCTTC. Translated, it gives CASSWGSYNEQFF. The variable domain in full, with the rest retrieved from reference TRBV18 and TRBJ2-1, is NAGVMQNPRHLVRRRGQEARLRCSPMKGHSHVYWYRQLPEEGLKFMVYLQKENIIDESGMPKERFSAEFPKEGPSILRIQQVVRGDSAAYFCASSWGSYNEQFFGPGTRLTVL.

This chain uses TRBV6-1 with TRBJ2-2, with 8 bases identical to TRBD2. J gave up 0 bases and V 0 bases, and 3 bases lay outside the gene matches. The germline V gene has CDR1 MNHNS and CDR2 SASEGT. This CDR3 contains 17 residues. CDR3 amino acids: CASSEARGAANTGELFF. As DNA, the CDR3 is TGTGCCAGCAGTGAAGCGCGGGGGGCCGCGAACACCGGGGAGCTGTTTTTT.

The chain's CDR3 is CASNEVGTPYEQYF. CDR3 DNA: TGTGCCAGCAACGAAGTCGGGACACCCTACGAGCAGTACTTC. V usage is TRBV7-9 and J usage is TRBJ2-7, with D perhaps matching TRBD1 (6 bases). CDR1 and CDR2 from the germline V gene are SEHNR and FQNEAQ (reference sequence). The CDR3 consists of 14 residues. Between the trimmed V and J ends, which lost 7 bases and 2 bases, there was a span of 15 bases. Full variable domain (remainder filled in from reference TRBV7-9 and TRBJ2-7): DTGVSQNPRHKITKRGQNVTFRCDPISEHNRLYWYRQTLGQGPEFLTYFQNEAQLEKSRLLSDRFSAERPKGSFSTLEIQRTEQGDSAMYLCASNEVGTPYEQYFGPGTRLTVT.

The rearrangement joins TRBV7-9 to TRBJ2-1, with TRBD2 as a possible D gene (6 bases). In germline, CDR1 is SEHNR, CDR2 FQNEAQ (reference sequence). The CDR3 spans 16 residues. The V and J ends lost 1 base and 3 bases respectively, with 13 bases between them. The CDR3 coding sequence is TGTGCCAGCAGCTTAGGAACGTGGGAGGACTACAATGAGCAGTTCTTC. Translated: CASSLGTWEDYNEQFF.

The V and J genes are TRBV15 and TRBJ2-6; TRBD1 is a possible D gene (5 bases). The CDR3 length is 17 residues. V lost 0 bases and J lost 4, with 13 bases in between. Germline CDR1 LNHNV, CDR2 YYDKDF (reference sequence). The CDR3 loop reads CATSREAGKTGANVLTF. The CDR3 bases are TGTGCCACCAGCAGAGAGGCAGGGAAAACAGGGGCCAACGTCCTGACTTTC.